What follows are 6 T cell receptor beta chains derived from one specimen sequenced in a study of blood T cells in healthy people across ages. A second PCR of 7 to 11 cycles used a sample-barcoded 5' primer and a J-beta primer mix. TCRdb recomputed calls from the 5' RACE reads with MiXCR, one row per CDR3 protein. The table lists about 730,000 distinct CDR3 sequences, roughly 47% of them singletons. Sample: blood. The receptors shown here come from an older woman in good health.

The CDR3 DNA reads TGTGCCAGCAGCTTAGTAGTGGACAGGAGCTCCTACGAGCAGTACTTC. Its translation is CASSLVVDRSSYEQYF. This sequence joins TRBV7-9 and TRBJ2-7, with 7 bases that match TRBD1. The CDR3 runs 16 residues. J was trimmed by 0 bases and V by 1 base; bases with no gene match: 6. Germline V gene sequence: CDR1 SEHNR, CDR2 FQNEAQ (reference sequence).

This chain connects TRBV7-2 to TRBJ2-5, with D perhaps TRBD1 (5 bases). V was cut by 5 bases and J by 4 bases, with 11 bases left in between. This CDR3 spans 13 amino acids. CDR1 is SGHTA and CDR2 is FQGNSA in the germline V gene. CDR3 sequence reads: CASSLGVSETQYF. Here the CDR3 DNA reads TGTGCCAGCAGCCTAGGGGTGTCAGAGACCCAGTACTTC.

CDR3 loop: CASSLGLAGVPDTQYF. In nucleotides, the CDR3 is TGTGCCAGCAGTTTGGGACTAGCGGGAGTCCCAGATACGCAGTATTTT. The V call is TRBV12-3 or TRBV12-4, the J call TRBJ2-3; 14 nucleotides agree with TRBD2. There are 16 residues in the CDR3. J was trimmed by 4 bases and V by 3 bases; bases with no gene match: 3.

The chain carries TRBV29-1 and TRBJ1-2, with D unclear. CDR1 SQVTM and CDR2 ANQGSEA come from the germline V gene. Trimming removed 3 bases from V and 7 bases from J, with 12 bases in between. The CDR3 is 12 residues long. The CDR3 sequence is CSVDSPSFGYTF. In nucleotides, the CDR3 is TGCAGCGTTGATTCGCCCTCCTTTGGCTACACCTTC. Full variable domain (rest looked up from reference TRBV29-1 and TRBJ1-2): SAVISQKPSRDICQRGTSLTIQCQVDSQVTMMFWYRQQPGQSLTLIATANQGSEATYESGFVIDKFPISRPNLTFSTLTVSNMSPEDSSIYLCSVDSPSFGYTFGSGTRLTVV.

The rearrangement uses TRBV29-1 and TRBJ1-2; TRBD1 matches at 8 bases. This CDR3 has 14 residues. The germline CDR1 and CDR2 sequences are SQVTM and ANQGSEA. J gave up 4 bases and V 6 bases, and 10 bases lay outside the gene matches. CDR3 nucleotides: TGCAGCGTGGTTAGGACAGGGCGCGGCTATGGCTACACCTTC. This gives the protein CSVVRTGRGYGYTF.

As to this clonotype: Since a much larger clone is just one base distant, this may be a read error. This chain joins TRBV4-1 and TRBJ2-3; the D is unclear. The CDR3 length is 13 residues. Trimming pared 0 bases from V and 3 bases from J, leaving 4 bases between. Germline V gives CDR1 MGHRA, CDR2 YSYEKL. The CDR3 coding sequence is TGCGCCAGCAGCCAAGATTTGACAGATACGCAGTATTTT. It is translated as CASSQDLTDTQYF.